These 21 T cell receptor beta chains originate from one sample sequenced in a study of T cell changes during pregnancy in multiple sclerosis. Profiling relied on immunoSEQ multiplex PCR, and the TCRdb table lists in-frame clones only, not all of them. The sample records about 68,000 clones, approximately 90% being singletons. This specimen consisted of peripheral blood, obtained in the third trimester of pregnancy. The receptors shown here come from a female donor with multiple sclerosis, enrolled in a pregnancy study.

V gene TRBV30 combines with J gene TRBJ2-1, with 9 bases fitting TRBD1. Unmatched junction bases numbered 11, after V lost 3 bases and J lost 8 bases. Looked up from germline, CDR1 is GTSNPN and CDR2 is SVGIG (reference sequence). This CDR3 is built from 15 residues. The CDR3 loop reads CAWSLTGGLWDEQFF. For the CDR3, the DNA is TGTGCCTGGAGCCTGACAGGGGGTCTATGGGATGAGCAGTTCTTC.

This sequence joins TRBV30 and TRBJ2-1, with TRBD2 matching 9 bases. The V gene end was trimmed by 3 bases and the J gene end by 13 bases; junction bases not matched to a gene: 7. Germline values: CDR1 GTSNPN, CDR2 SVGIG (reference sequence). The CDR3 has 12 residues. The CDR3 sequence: CAWRTSGRNQFF. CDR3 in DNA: TGTGCCTGGAGGACGAGCGGGAGGAATCAGTTCTTC.

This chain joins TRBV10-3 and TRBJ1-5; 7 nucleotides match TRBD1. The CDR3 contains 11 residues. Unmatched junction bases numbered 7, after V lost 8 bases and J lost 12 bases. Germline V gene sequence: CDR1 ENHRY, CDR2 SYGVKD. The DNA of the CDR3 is TGTGCCATCGGCCGGGACAGTGGCCAGCATTTT. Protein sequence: CAIGRDSGQHF.

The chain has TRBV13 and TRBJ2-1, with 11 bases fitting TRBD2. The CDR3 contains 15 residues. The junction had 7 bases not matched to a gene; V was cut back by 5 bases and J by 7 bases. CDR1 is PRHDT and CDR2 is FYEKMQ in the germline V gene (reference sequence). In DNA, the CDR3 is TGTGCCAGCAGCCTACTAGCGGGAGCACAAAATGAGCAGTTCTTC. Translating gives CASSLLAGAQNEQFF. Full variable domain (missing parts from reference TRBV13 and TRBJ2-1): AAGVIQSPRHLIKEKRETATLKCYPIPRHDTVYWYQQGPGQDPQFLISFYEKMQSDKGSIPDRFSAQQFSDYHSELNMSSLELGDSALYFCASSLLAGAQNEQFFGPGTRLTVL.

CDR3 sequence: CASSLGRENTEAFF. For the CDR3, the DNA is TGTGCCAGCAGCTTAGGCAGGGAGAACACTGAAGCTTTCTTT. V is TRBV7-9 and J is TRBJ1-1; tentatively, D is TRBD1 (5 bases). V lost 1 base and J 1 base, leaving 7 bases between the germline ends. Germline lookup yields CDR1 SEHNR and CDR2 FQNEAQ (reference sequence). This CDR3 spans 14 amino acids. Using reference TRBV7-9 and TRBJ1-1 for the parts outside the CDR3, the full variable domain is DTGVSQNPRHKITKRGQNVTFRCDPISEHNRLYWYRQTLGQGPEFLTYFQNEAQLEKSRLLSDRFSAERPKGSFSTLEIQRTEQGDSAMYLCASSLGRENTEAFFGQGTRLTVV.

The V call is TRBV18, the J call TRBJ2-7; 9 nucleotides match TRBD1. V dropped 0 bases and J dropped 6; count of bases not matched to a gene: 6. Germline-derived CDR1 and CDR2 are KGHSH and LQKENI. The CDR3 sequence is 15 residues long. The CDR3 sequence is CASSPPPGQGGEQYF. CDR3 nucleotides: TGTGCCAGCTCACCACCTCCGGGACAGGGAGGCGAGCAGTACTTC. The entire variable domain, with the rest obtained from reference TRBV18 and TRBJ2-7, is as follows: NAGVMQNPRHLVRRRGQEARLRCSPMKGHSHVYWYRQLPEEGLKFMVYLQKENIIDESGMPKERFSAEFPKEGPSILRIQQVVRGDSAAYFCASSPPPGQGGEQYFGPGTRLTVT.

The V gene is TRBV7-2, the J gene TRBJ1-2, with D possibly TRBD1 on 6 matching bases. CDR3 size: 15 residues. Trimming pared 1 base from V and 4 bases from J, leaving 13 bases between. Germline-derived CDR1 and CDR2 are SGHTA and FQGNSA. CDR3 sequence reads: CASSLDVTGVYGYTF. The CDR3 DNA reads TGTGCCAGCAGCTTAGATGTGACAGGAGTCTATGGCTACACCTTC.

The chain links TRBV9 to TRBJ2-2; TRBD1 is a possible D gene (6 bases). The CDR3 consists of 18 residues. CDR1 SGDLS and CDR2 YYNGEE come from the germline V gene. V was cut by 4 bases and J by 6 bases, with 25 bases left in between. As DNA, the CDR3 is TGTGCCAGCAGCTCAACGCCTCAGGGGCCCGCCACCGCCGGGGAGCTGTTTTTT. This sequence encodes CASSSTPQGPATAGELFF.

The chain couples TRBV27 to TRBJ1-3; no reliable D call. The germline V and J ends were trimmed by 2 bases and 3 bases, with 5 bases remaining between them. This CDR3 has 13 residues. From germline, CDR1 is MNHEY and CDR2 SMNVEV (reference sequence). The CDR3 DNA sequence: TGTGCCAGCAGTTTAACTTTTGGAAACACCATATATTTT. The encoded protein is CASSLTFGNTIYF.

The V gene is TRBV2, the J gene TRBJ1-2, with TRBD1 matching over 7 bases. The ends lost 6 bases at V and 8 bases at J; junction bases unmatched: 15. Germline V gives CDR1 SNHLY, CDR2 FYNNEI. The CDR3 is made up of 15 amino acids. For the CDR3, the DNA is TGTGCCAGCAGGGATAACAGGGGTAAGGCCCCGGGCTACACCTTC. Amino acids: CASRDNRGKAPGYTF.

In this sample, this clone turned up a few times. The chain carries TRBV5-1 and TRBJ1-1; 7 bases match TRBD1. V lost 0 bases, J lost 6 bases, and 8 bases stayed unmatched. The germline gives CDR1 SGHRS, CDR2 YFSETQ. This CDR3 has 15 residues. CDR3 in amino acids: CASSLGTGQVAEAFF. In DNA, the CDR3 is TGCGCCAGCAGCTTGGGGACAGGCCAGGTGGCTGAAGCTTTCTTT. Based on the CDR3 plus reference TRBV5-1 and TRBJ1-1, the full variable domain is KAGVTQTPRYLIKTRGQQVTLSCSPISGHRSVSWYQQTPGQGLQFLFEYFSETQRNKGNFPGRFSGRQFSNSRSEMNVSTLELGDSALYLCASSLGTGQVAEAFFGQGTRLTVV.

In DNA, the CDR3 is TGTGCCAGCAGCTTAACCCCTGATCCTAGAAAGAGGGACAGGAAAAACACAGATACGCAGTATTTT. It specifies CASSLTPDPRKRDRKNTDTQYF. The V and J genes are TRBV7-3 and TRBJ2-3; TRBD1 agrees at 8 bases. This CDR3 contains 22 residues. Germline values: CDR1 SGHTA, CDR2 FQGTGA. J was trimmed by 2 bases and V by 0 bases; bases with no gene match: 22.

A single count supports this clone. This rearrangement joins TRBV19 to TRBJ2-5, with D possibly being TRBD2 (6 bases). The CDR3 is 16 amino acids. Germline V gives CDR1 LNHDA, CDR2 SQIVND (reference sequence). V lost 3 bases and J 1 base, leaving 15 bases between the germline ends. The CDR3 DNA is TGTGCCAGTAGTATTTGGGGAGGCGCCTCCCAAGAGACCCAGTACTTC. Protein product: CASSIWGGASQETQYF.

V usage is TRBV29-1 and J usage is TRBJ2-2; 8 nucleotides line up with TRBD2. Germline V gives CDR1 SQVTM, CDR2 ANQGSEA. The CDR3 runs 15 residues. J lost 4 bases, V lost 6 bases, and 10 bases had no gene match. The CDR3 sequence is CSVRGSGSGTGELFF. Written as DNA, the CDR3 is TGCAGCGTGCGCGGGAGCGGGAGTGGCACCGGGGAGCTGTTTTTT.

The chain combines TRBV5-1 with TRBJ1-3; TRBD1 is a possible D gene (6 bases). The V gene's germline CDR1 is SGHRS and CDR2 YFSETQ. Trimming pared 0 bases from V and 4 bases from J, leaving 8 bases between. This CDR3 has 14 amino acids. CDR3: CASSLERGGNTIYF. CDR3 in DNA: TGCGCCAGCAGCTTGGAAAGGGGGGGAAACACCATATATTTT.

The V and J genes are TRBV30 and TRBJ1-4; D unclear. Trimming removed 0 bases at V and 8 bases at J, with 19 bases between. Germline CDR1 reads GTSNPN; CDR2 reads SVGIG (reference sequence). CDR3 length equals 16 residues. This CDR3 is CAWSVRSTPAREKLFF. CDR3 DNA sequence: TGTGCCTGGAGTGTACGCAGCACTCCCGCTAGGGAAAAACTGTTTTTT.

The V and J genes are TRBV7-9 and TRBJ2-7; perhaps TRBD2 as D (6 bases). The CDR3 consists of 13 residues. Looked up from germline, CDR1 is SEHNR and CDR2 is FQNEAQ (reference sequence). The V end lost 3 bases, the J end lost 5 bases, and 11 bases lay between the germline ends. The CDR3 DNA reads TGTGCCAGCAGCTTTTCTAGCGAGGACGAGCAGTACTTC. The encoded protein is CASSFSSEDEQYF.

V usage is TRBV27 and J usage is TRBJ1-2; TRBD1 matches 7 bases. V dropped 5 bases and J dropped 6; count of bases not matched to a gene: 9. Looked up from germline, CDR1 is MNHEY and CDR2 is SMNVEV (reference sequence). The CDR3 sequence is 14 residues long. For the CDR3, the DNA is TGTGCCAGCAGTCGCCCCGACAGGGCCCATGGCTACACCTTC. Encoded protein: CASSRPDRAHGYTF.

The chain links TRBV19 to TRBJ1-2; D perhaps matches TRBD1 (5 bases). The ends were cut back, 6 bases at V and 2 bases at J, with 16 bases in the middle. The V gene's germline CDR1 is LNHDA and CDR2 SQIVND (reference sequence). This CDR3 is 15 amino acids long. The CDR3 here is CASSHPRAGNYGYTF. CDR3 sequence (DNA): TGTGCCAGTAGCCATCCGCGTGCAGGGAACTATGGCTACACCTTC.

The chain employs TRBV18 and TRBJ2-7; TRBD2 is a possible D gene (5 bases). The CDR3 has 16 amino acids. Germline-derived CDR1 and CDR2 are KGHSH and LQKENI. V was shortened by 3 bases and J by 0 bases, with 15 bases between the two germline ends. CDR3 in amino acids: CASSPPGSGASYEQYF. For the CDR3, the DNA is TGTGCCAGCTCACCCCCGGGGTCCGGAGCCTCCTACGAGCAGTACTTC.

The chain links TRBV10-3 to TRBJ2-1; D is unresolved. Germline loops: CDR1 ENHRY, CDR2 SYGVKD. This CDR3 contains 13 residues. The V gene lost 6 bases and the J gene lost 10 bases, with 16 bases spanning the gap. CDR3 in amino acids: CAISAKSRLEQFF. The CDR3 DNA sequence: TGTGCCATCAGCGCCAAGTCCAGGCTGGAGCAGTTCTTC.